These 16 T cell receptor beta chains were all obtained from the same sample, sequenced in a study of a mutant IDH1 vaccine in newly diagnosed glioma. Clones were sequenced by immunoSEQ multiplex PCR, and TCRdb holds only the in-frame ones, with some missing. This sample has more than 55,000 clones, with roughly 80% found just once. The sample's time point: week 11, during vaccination. Vaccinated patients received 300 ug of mutant IDH1 20-mer peptide per dose, with topical imiquimod. Their specific antigens are unknown. Material: PBMCs, obtained from a glioma patient whose treatment included an IDH1 peptide vaccine. The origin of the receptors is a man aged 30-40 years with glioma.

The V call is TRBV7-3, the J call TRBJ1-6; 7 bases match TRBD1. The germline V gene encodes CDR1 SGHTA and CDR2 FQGTGA. CDR3 length: 14 amino acids. V lost 3 bases to trimming and J lost 5 bases; unmatched junction nucleotides: 1. The CDR3 DNA sequence: TGTGCCAGCAGCTTCGACAGGGATAATTCACCCCTCCACTTT. It encodes CASSFDRDNSPLHF.

This clone occurred once. V is TRBV21-1 and J is TRBJ2-5; TRBD1 reflects the table's D call only, with no check against the DNA. TRBV21-1 is deemed a pseudogene. CDR3 length: 18 amino acids. The CDR3, as DNA: TGTGCCAGCAGCAAAGAAGTTTTGGCAGGGGGTTGTCGAGAGACCCAGTACTTC. Amino acid sequence: CASSKEVLAGGCRETQYF.

This clone occurred once. The chain couples TRBV19 to TRBJ2-7, with 8 bases fitting TRBD1. CDR3 length equals 13 residues. Germline trimming cut 5 bases from V and 9 bases from J; bases unmatched to any gene: 9. Germline CDR1 LNHDA, CDR2 SQIVND (reference sequence). The CDR3 DNA reads TGTGCCAGTAGTCCTGGACAGGGCACTTGGCAGTACTTC. It codes for CASSPGQGTWQYF.

This clone appeared a few times. V and J are TRBV11-2 and TRBJ1-2; possibly TRBD1 for D (5 bases). CDR1 and CDR2 (germline): SGHAT, FQNNGV. The CDR3 has 13 amino acids. With 1 base removed from V and 6 bases from J, the gap between germline ends came to 9 bases. CDR3 protein: CASSLGQGNGYTF. Written as DNA, the CDR3 is TGTGCCAGCAGCTTAGGCCAGGGTAATGGCTACACCTTC.

The J gene is TRBJ2-5, the V gene TRBV5-1, with 9 bases aligning to TRBD2. Germline trimming cut 0 bases from V and 4 bases from J; bases unmatched to any gene: 4. CDR1 and CDR2 (germline): SGHRS, YFSETQ. The CDR3 contains 15 residues. In DNA form, the CDR3 reads TGCGCCAGCAGCTTGGACGTAGCGGGAGTAGAGACCCAGTACTTC. Protein: CASSLDVAGVETQYF.

This clone was counted a few times. V gene TRBV30 combines with J gene TRBJ1-4, with no clear D. The CDR3 has 13 residues. CDR1 is GTSNPN, CDR2 SVGIG, per germline (reference sequence). Trimming pared 1 base from V and 7 bases from J, leaving 10 bases between. The CDR3 sequence: CAWSDSSVEKLFF. CDR3 DNA sequence: TGTGCCTGGAGTGACAGTTCGGTTGAAAAACTGTTTTTT.

The rearrangement uses TRBV28 and TRBJ2-3; 15 bases are a match to TRBD2. CDR1 is MDHEN and CDR2 is SYDVKM in the germline V gene. The CDR3 runs to 22 residues. Losses at the gene ends were 2 bases for V and 2 bases for J; bases not matched to a gene: 17. CDR3 sequence (DNA): TGTGCCAGCAGTTTACTTTTCCCCGTTGGACTAGCGGGAGGGAATGTCACAGATACGCAGTATTTT. This translates into CASSLLFPVGLAGGNVTDTQYF.

The chain joins TRBV7-8 to TRBJ1-2, with 7 bases lining up with TRBD1. Germline CDR1 reads SGHVS; CDR2 reads FQNEAQ. The CDR3 length is 16 residues. V dropped 1 base and J dropped 6; count of bases not matched to a gene: 11. CDR3 sequence (DNA): TGTGCCAGCAGCTTAGTTCGCCAGGGGGGTAAAGATGGCTACACCTTC. Amino acids: CASSLVRQGGKDGYTF.

The V call is TRBV28, the J call TRBJ2-2, with 10 bases lining up with TRBD2. Trimming removed 5 bases from V and 4 bases from J; junction bases left unmatched: 7. Germline V gives CDR1 MDHEN, CDR2 SYDVKM. This CDR3 contains 16 residues. The CDR3 DNA is TGTGCCAGCAGTCCAATAGCGGGGGGCGTCACCGGGGAGCTGTTTTTT. Protein sequence: CASSPIAGGVTGELFF. Full variable domain (missing parts from reference TRBV28 and TRBJ2-2): DVKVTQSSRYLVKRTGEKVFLECVQDMDHENMFWYRQDPGLGLRLIYFSYDVKMKEKGDIPEGYSVSREKKERFSLILESASTNQTSMYLCASSPIAGGVTGELFFGEGSRLTVL.

The chain links TRBV28 to TRBJ1-4, with TRBD1 matching over 7 bases. The CDR3 spans 17 residues. V lost 4 bases and J lost 0; bases outside the gene matches: 8. Germline CDR1 and CDR2: MDHEN and SYDVKM. The CDR3 region has the DNA TGTGCCAGCAGTTCACCGGGACAGCCTACAACTAATGAAAAACTGTTTTTT. It yields the protein CASSSPGQPTTNEKLFF.

The rearrangement uses TRBV6-5 and TRBJ2-7, with TRBD2 as a possible D gene (5 bases). The germline V and J ends were trimmed by 5 bases and 9 bases, with 23 bases remaining between them. Germline CDR1 MNHEY, CDR2 SVGAGI. This CDR3 contains 15 residues. The CDR3 nucleotides read TGTGCCAGCAGTCCCGTCGACACGGGGAAGTTAGTGCAGTACTTC. This sequence encodes CASSPVDTGKLVQYF.

This clone has more than one count but fewer than ten. The chain combines TRBV7-2 with TRBJ1-2; maybe TRBD1 (6 bases). Looked up from germline, CDR1 is SGHTA and CDR2 is FQGNSA. The length of the CDR3 is 15 residues. V was cut by 5 bases and J by 4 bases, with 17 bases left in between. The chain's CDR3 is CASSPAGAYGYGYTF. In nucleotides, the CDR3 is TGTGCCAGCAGCCCGGCGGGGGCGTATGGCTATGGCTACACCTTC.

The chain employs TRBV5-1 and TRBJ1-4; TRBD1 agrees at 11 bases. Per the germline V gene, CDR1 is SGHRS and CDR2 is YFSETQ. V lost 3 bases to trimming and J lost 4 bases; unmatched junction nucleotides: 5. The CDR3 has 16 amino acids. This CDR3 is CASSSGTGGFNEKLFF. The CDR3 DNA reads as TGCGCCAGCAGCTCAGGGACAGGGGGTTTTAATGAAAAACTGTTTTTT.

The gene calls are TRBV5-4 and TRBJ2-2; D call uncertain. The V gene lost 4 bases and the J gene lost 2 bases, with 3 bases spanning the gap. Germline values: CDR1 SGHNT, CDR2 YYREEE (reference sequence). CDR3 length equals 12 residues. CDR3 loop: CASSPNTGELFF. CDR3 nucleotide sequence: TGTGCCAGCAGCCCCAACACCGGGGAGCTGTTTTTT.

The V gene is TRBV9, the J gene TRBJ1-6; tentatively, D is TRBD1 (6 bases). The CDR3 length is 14 residues. With 6 bases removed from V and 7 bases from J, the gap between germline ends came to 14 bases. Looked up from germline, CDR1 is SGDLS and CDR2 is YYNGEE. The CDR3 bases are TGTGCCAGCAAGAGGGGGGACACCAATTCACCCCTCCACTTT. Translating it yields CASKRGDTNSPLHF.

This chain connects TRBV7-9 to TRBJ1-1; D unclear. The CDR3 extends over 16 amino acids. Deletions cut 5 bases from V and 1 base from J, with 17 bases between. From germline, CDR1 is SEHNR and CDR2 FQNEAQ (reference sequence). The CDR3 region is CASSPPRWAQNTEAFF. The CDR3 region has the DNA TGTGCCAGCAGCCCCCCGAGGTGGGCTCAGAACACTGAAGCTTTCTTT.